This T cell receptor (beta chain) appears in the sequencing data of a study of vaccination and CD4 T cells after COVID-19. Across the study: The study enrolled six male and four female convalescents, two of whom were Hispanic. The stimulus for the cells was overlapping spike peptides derived from SARS-CoV-2, HCoV-NL63, HCoV-OC43 and HCoV-229E. Broader study findings: Within the convalescent patients, a median about 90% of the SARS-CoV-2-reactive clones were ones that appeared only post-vaccination. Convalescent patients' clones that were vaccine-specific were spike mono-reactive in 304 of 307 cases.

Scientists ran DNA taken from cultured CD4+ T cells through the Oncomine TCR Beta short-read assay for sequencing. TCRdb used MiXCR to reprocess the PCR reads, holding one entry per CDR3 protein. The sample lists 7,000 to 10,000 distinct CDR3 sequences, around 57% occurring once. Treatment specified: roughly ten-day PBMC culture with coronavirus spike peptide pools or control peptides (ViraFEST assay). For this clonotype: The antigen is undetermined.

Sequences were obtained from CD4+ T cells from blood, cultured in vitro. This TCR derives from a human donor who had recovered from COVID-19.

The CDR3 spells CASSHSPNTGELFF. CDR3 coding DNA: TGCGCCAGCAGCCATAGTCCGAACACCGGGGAGCTGTTTTTT. V gene TRBV4-3 combines with J gene TRBJ2-2; D gene ambiguous. Germline V gives CDR1 LGHNA, CDR2 YSLEER. The germline V and J ends were trimmed by 3 bases and 0 bases, with 5 bases remaining between them. The CDR3 contains 14 residues.